This passage covers 12 T cell receptor beta chains from one sample sequenced in a study of beta chain features in type 1 diabetes. Every bit of the isolated RNA underwent reverse transcription, so sequencing read expressed TCRB transcripts. Profiling relied on immunoSEQ multiplex PCR, and the TCRdb table lists in-frame clones only, not all of them. This sample has 240,000 or so clones, with around 21% found just once. Whole-study findings and limits: Shortening that was moderate but significant affected the TCRB CDR3s of Type 1 diabetes patients in all four CD4+ subsets.

The antigens these receptors bind are not known. The sequencing sample was made of naive CD4+ T cells from blood. These receptors all stem from a woman in her forties with type 1 diabetes.

A few counts support this clone. This rearrangement joins TRBV18 to TRBJ2-7; 7 bases map to TRBD1. The germline gives CDR1 KGHSH, CDR2 LQKENI. The CDR3 runs 14 residues. The ends lost 6 bases at V and 5 bases at J; junction bases unmatched: 10. The CDR3 sequence is CASSPGTESHEQYF. The CDR3 nucleotides read TGTGCCAGCTCGCCAGGGACAGAATCCCACGAGCAGTACTTC. Complete variable domain (other parts from reference TRBV18 and TRBJ2-7): NAGVMQNPRHLVRRRGQEARLRCSPMKGHSHVYWYRQLPEEGLKFMVYLQKENIIDESGMPKERFSAEFPKEGPSILRIQQVVRGDSAAYFCASSPGTESHEQYFGPGTRLTVT.

The V gene is TRBV11-2, the J gene TRBJ2-3, with 10 bases fitting TRBD1. The germline CDR1 and CDR2 sequences are SGHAT and FQNNGV. The CDR3 runs 16 residues. Unmatched junction bases numbered 6, after V lost 4 bases and J lost 2 bases. CDR3 nucleotide sequence: TGTGCCAGCAGCTCCCAGGGACAGGGGTTCACAGATACGCAGTATTTT. It codes for CASSSQGQGFTDTQYF.

The CDR3 DNA reads TGCAGCGTCGACCGGGACAGGGGGGCGACCCCTAACTATGGCTACACCTTC. Its translation: CSVDRDRGATPNYGYTF. V gene TRBV29-1 combines with J gene TRBJ1-2, with 11 positions matching TRBD1. The CDR3 length is 17 residues. The trim removed 6 bases at V and 0 bases at J, leaving 12 bases unmatched. From germline, CDR1 is SQVTM and CDR2 ANQGSEA.

The CDR3 is CASLADKGYTF. As DNA, the CDR3 is TGTGCCAGCCTAGCGGACAAGGGCTACACCTTC. The chain employs TRBV7-9 and TRBJ1-2, with a tentative D call TRBD1 (5 bases). CDR3 length: 11 amino acids. V gave up 8 bases and J gave up 8 bases, with 12 bases separating them. The germline V gene encodes CDR1 SEHNR and CDR2 FQNEAQ (reference sequence).

The J gene is TRBJ1-6, the V gene TRBV5-1; 9 bases agree with TRBD1. The ends lost 9 bases at V and 9 bases at J; junction bases unmatched: 13. Germline-derived CDR1 and CDR2 are SGHRS and YFSETQ. The length of the CDR3 is 15 residues. The CDR3 reads CATRDRVNLASPLHF. The CDR3 DNA sequence: TGCGCCACCCGGGACAGGGTCAACCTTGCTTCACCCCTCCACTTT.

A few counts support this clone. The chain employs TRBV7-9 and TRBJ1-2; D not certain. Between the trimmed V and J ends, which lost 7 bases and 3 bases, there was a span of 18 bases. CDR1 is SEHNR and CDR2 is FQNEAQ in the germline V gene (reference sequence). This CDR3 has 15 residues. The chain's CDR3 is CASTPQAWNYYGYTF. CDR3 DNA: TGTGCCAGCACCCCCCAGGCATGGAACTACTATGGCTACACCTTC.

V and J are TRBV29-1 and TRBJ2-7; a possible D gene is TRBD2 (5 bases). Germline loops: CDR1 SQVTM, CDR2 ANQGSEA. The V and J ends lost 6 bases and 2 bases respectively, with 17 bases between them. CDR3 length equals 14 residues. The DNA of the CDR3 is TGCAGCGTCCGAACCCTAGCCGACGCCTACGAGCAGTACTTC. Translated: CSVRTLADAYEQYF.

This clone was seen a few times. This chain joins TRBV30 and TRBJ2-2, with D possibly matching TRBD2 (5 bases). V lost 3 bases and J 6 bases, leaving 11 bases between the germline ends. The CDR3 has 13 amino acids. Germline V lookup: CDR1 GTSNPN, CDR2 SVGIG (reference sequence). Written as DNA, the CDR3 is TGTGCCTGGAGGAGGGATGGGGCCGGGGAGCTGTTTTTT. It encodes CAWRRDGAGELFF.

This clone has more than one count but fewer than ten. The J gene is TRBJ2-5, the V gene TRBV7-2; a weak D match, TRBD2 (6 bases). The CDR3 is made up of 14 amino acids. Germline CDR1 and CDR2: SGHTA and FQGNSA. V was shortened by 6 bases and J by 0 bases, with 11 bases between the two germline ends. The CDR3 nucleotides read TGTGCCAGCAGGCCGGGAGAGTACCAAGAGACCCAGTACTTC. It codes for CASRPGEYQETQYF.

CDR3 bases: TGTGCCTGGAGTGTAGAGGAGGGTTTTGGGCAGTTCTTC. This codes for CAWSVEEGFGQFF. The V call is TRBV30, the J call TRBJ2-1, with a weak D call TRBD2 (6 bases). Trimming left V 0 bases short and J 12 bases short, with 15 bases between. Germline CDR1 is GTSNPN and CDR2 is SVGIG (reference sequence). This CDR3 is built from 13 residues.

This clone was detected only a few times. The V and J genes are TRBV5-1 and TRBJ2-1, with 9 nucleotides matching TRBD1. V was pared by 1 base and J by 10 bases, with 6 bases of the junction left unmatched. Per germline, CDR1 SGHRS and CDR2 YFSETQ. This CDR3 spans 14 amino acids. The CDR3 DNA is TGCGCCAGCAGCTTGAGACAGGGGGACGGAGAGCAGTTCTTC. It codes for CASSLRQGDGEQFF.

The J gene is TRBJ1-5, the V gene TRBV2; TRBD1 is a possible D gene (5 bases). The germline V and J ends were trimmed by 8 bases and 2 bases, with 16 bases remaining between them. The germline V gene encodes CDR1 SNHLY and CDR2 FYNNEI. The CDR3 is made up of 15 amino acids. The chain's CDR3 is CASQNEGGGNQPQHF. Written as DNA, the CDR3 is TGTGCCAGCCAGAACGAGGGAGGGGGCAATCAGCCCCAGCATTTT. The full variable domain, with the rest looked up from reference TRBV2 and TRBJ1-5, is EPEVTQTPSHQVTQMGQEVILRCVPISNHLYFYWYRQILGQKVEFLVSFYNNEISEKSEIFDDQFSVERPDGSNFTLKIRSTKLEDSAMYFCASQNEGGGNQPQHFGDGTRLSIL.